The clone carrying this TCR beta chain showed up just once. 60 Vbeta and 13 Jbeta primers were used in PCR. Assay: immunoSEQ multiplex PCR; the TCRdb copy retains only in-frame clones and omits some. The sample records around 78,000 clones, around three quarters being singletons. This specimen belongs to a study of cytomegalovirus exposure and HLA in healthy donors. Germline-derived CDR1 and CDR2 are SQVTM and ANQGSEA. This CDR3 is 14 amino acids long. The V end was cut by 7 bases, the J end by 4 bases, with 17 bases between. V usage is TRBV29-1 and J usage is TRBJ1-3; D possibly corresponds to TRBD1 (6 bases). Sequencing was done on a sample of PBMCs. This sequence originates from a male donor in good health and CMV-seronegative. The CDR3 nucleotides read TGCAGCGCGACGGGACGACAGGCCGGAAACACCATATATTTT. This gives the protein CSATGRQAGNTIYF.